This T cell receptor beta chain was found in a study of shared clonotypes between healthy human individuals. About the research overall: The study used three CD4 naive, three CD4 memory, two CD8 naive and one CD8 memory plate per donor.

Assay execution proceeded at the deep level. Measured with immunoSEQ multiplex PCR; TCRdb has only the in-frame clones, and not every one. This sample has under 2.5 million clones, with 85% to 95% found just once. There are 13 residues in the CDR3. The germline CDR1 and CDR2 sequences are LGHNA and YNFKEQ. Trimming removed 1 base at V and 4 bases at J, with 7 bases between. This clone was observed a handful of times. The sequenced sample was naive CD4+ T cells from PBMCs. Regarding subset: CD45RA+ positively selected. This chain connects TRBV4-2 to TRBJ1-2, with unresolved D. The clonotype comes from a man aged 18 to 35 in good health. Some clones in this sample may be carry-over from other donors' samples. CDR3 in amino acids: CASSQGGVYGYTF. The CDR3 region has the DNA TGTGCCAGCAGCCAAGGGGGAGTCTATGGCTACACCTTC.